This TCR beta chain was identified in a study of T cell responses to AZD1222 COVID-19 vaccine. Findings and limits, study-wide: Repertoires were obtained solely post-peak T cell response. Variant regions that are unmutated are reportedly the target of nearly half of spike-specific TCRs.

Regarding this clone: Antigen: not known.

TCRdb's copy holds only in-frame clones and misses some; the assay was immunoSEQ multiplex PCR. Of 80,000 or so clones listed, over 75% are singletons. V lost 2 bases and J 0 bases, leaving 11 bases between the germline ends. From germline, CDR1 is SGHAT and CDR2 FQNNGV. The CDR3 is 16 residues long. The sequenced sample was peripheral blood, obtained on day 0 of MenACWY control vaccination. The chain combines TRBV11-2 with TRBJ1-3; no firm D call. The sequence was obtained from an adult in good health. CDR3 sequence reads: CASSLNTAPSGNTIYF. CDR3 coding DNA: TGTGCCAGCAGCTTAAACACTGCACCCTCTGGAAACACCATATATTTT.